This T cell receptor beta chain derives from a study of siplizumab effects on memory and regulatory T cells. Study-wide results and limits: Naive T cells apparently outstripped memory cells in diversity and seemed major alloresponse contributors. Versus 25% to 30% in controls, the mappable alloreactive CD4+ clones averaged roughly 68% Treg-derived with siplizumab. Siplizumab significantly reduced alloreactive sequences traceable to unstimulated CD4+ memory cells.

Turning to this clone: Its antigen is unknown.

The V end was cut by 6 bases, the J end by 7 bases, with 15 bases between. Germline V lookup: CDR1 SQVTM, CDR2 ANQGSEA. The CDR3 is 12 amino acids. About 100,000 TCR templates underwent assay in each sample. Here immunoSEQ multiplex PCR was the method, and the copy in TCRdb shows in-frame clones only, minus some. The sample consists of roughly 100,000 clones, under 95% of them appearing once. The sequenced sample was CD4+ T cells sorted from blood. The gene calls are TRBV29-1 and TRBJ1-1, with a tentative D call TRBD1 (6 bases). The clonotype was recovered from a human donor in good health. CDR3 residues: CSVAGTGIEAFF. The CDR3 DNA reads TGCAGCGTAGCCGGTACAGGGATTGAAGCTTTCTTT.